The source of this T cell receptor beta chain is a study of CD8 T cells in ankylosing spondylitis. Of note for this clonotype: The antigen remains undetermined. A much larger clone differs from this one at a single base, so this may be a read error.

TCRdb reprocessed the 5' RACE reads with MiXCR, giving one entry per CDR3 protein. The table has roughly 230,000 distinct CDR3 sequences, approximately 7.6% seen once. Study-level results: In peripheral blood, disease-linked CD8+ clones occurred at relatively low frequencies. There was reportedly significant enrichment of clones that were disease-linked in matched ankylosing spondylitis synovial fluid. Earlier studies detected some motif variants in reactive arthritis synovial fluid and blood.

The CDR3 sequence is 14 residues long. Germline V gene data show CDR1 as SGDLS and CDR2 as YYNGEE. The V call is TRBV9, the J call TRBJ1-2, with D hard to call. Sequencing was carried out using blood, either unsorted or a sorted T cell fraction (not recorded which). The origin of this receptor is a female donor with ankylosing spondylitis or in good health (not recorded which). CDR3 sequence (DNA): TGTGTCAGCAGCGTTGGTGGCAGCGACTATGGCTACACCTTC. It specifies CVSSVGGSDYGYTF.